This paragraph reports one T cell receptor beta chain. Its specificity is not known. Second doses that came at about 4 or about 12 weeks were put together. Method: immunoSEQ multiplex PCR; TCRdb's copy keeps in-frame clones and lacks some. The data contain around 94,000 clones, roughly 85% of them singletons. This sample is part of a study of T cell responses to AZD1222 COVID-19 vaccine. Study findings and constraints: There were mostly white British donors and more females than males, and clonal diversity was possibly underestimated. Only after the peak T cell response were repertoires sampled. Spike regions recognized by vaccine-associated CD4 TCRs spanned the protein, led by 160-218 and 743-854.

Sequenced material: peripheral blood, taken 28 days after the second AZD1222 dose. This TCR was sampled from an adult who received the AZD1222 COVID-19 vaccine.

The CDR3 nucleotides are TGTGCCAGCAGCTTATGGGGGGGCGTTTTGAACACTGAAGCTTTCTTT. Its protein is CASSLWGGVLNTEAFF. The chain employs TRBV7-9 and TRBJ1-1; tentative D call: TRBD1 (6 bases). V lost 2 bases and J lost 0, with 13 bases in between. The CDR3 is 16 residues long. Germline V gene data show CDR1 as SEHNR and CDR2 as FQNEAQ (reference sequence).